This T cell receptor beta chain was recovered during a study of T cell repertoires in cytomegalovirus infection. This clonotype has at least ten counts. One entry per CDR3 protein, called by TCRdb with MiXCR from the reads. The table has fewer than 300,000 distinct CDR3 sequences, more than 20% seen once. CDR3 size: 15 residues. From germline, CDR1 is SGHVS and CDR2 FNYEAQ. V gave up 4 bases and J gave up 9 bases, with 19 bases separating them. The chain couples TRBV7-6 to TRBJ2-1; D is perhaps TRBD2 (5 bases). This TCR was recovered from a human donor in good health (CMV status not recorded). Some clones in this sample may be carry-over from other donors' samples. Source material: PBMCs. The CDR3 reads CASSSPTGTPGEQFF. DNA for the CDR3: TGTGCCAGCAGCTCCCCGACGGGAACCCCGGGTGAGCAGTTCTTC.